What follows are 29 T cell receptor beta chains derived from one specimen sequenced in a study of T cells expressing NK-cell markers. For each CDR3 protein, TCRdb gives one entry from its re-call of the 5' RACE reads, without DNA. The sample totals over 200,000 distinct CDR3 sequences. The sample taken for sequencing was blood T cells: a sorted CD56 or NKG2C T cell subset, CD4+ or CD8+ T cells, or bulk PBMC T cells (not recorded which). These TCRs come from a man aged 18 to 29 in good health.

The chain links TRBV20-1 to TRBJ2-4. The length of the CDR3 is 17 residues. Germline-derived CDR1 and CDR2 are DFQATT and SNEGSKA (reference sequence). The CDR3 is CSARDQIDGLAKNIQYF.

This chain's CDR3 is CASSLTDSLRGYTF. This sequence joins TRBV5-1 and TRBJ1-2; no DNA is available, so the TRBD1 call from TCRdb remains unchecked. CDR3 size: 14 residues. Germline V gene lookup returns CDR1 SGHRS and CDR2 YFSETQ.

The chain joins TRBV29-1 to TRBJ2-2; TCRdb reports TRBD2, a call that lacks DNA to check it against. The CDR3 length is 15 residues. Per germline, CDR1 SQVTM and CDR2 ANQGSEA. This CDR3 reads CSVPKPGLPTGELFF.

The chain recombines TRBV2 with TRBJ2-5; the D call from TCRdb, TRBD1, cannot be confirmed without DNA. CDR3 length equals 13 residues. The germline V gene encodes CDR1 SNHLY and CDR2 FYNNEI. CDR3 sequence reads: CASRGTGPETQYF. The whole variable domain, filled in from reference TRBV2 and TRBJ2-5, reads EPEVTQTPSHQVTQMGQEVILRCVPISNHLYFYWYRQILGQKVEFLVSFYNNEISEKSEIFDDQFSVERPDGSNFTLKIRSTKLEDSAMYFCASRGTGPETQYFGPGTRLLVL.

The chain is built from TRBV15 and TRBJ2-2; TCRdb's D call of TRBD1 is untestable without DNA. Per the germline V gene, CDR1 is LNHNV and CDR2 is YYDKDF (reference sequence). The CDR3 spans 15 residues. The chain's CDR3 is CATSRAGTATGELFF.

The V call is TRBV12-3 or TRBV12-4, the J call TRBJ1-1. This CDR3 contains 14 residues. CDR3 region: CASSLGPMNTEAFF.

The chain joins TRBV7-2 to TRBJ1-1. This CDR3 spans 14 amino acids. Germline CDR1 SGHTA, CDR2 FQGNSA. CDR3 amino acids: CASSLLAGNTEAFF.

V is TRBV7-2 and J is TRBJ1-1. The germline V gene has CDR1 SGHTA and CDR2 FQGNSA. The CDR3 sequence is 13 residues long. CDR3 in amino acids: CASSPQLNTEAFF.

V gene TRBV6-2 or TRBV6-3 combines with J gene TRBJ2-7; absent DNA, TCRdb's TRBD2 call cannot be checked. Germline assignment: CDR1 MNHEY and CDR2 SVGEGT. This CDR3 spans 16 amino acids. The CDR3 here is CASSYPWDSTSYEQYF.

The rearrangement links TRBV5-1 to TRBJ2-3; TCRdb's assignment of TRBD1 cannot be checked, as there is no DNA. Germline CDR1 and CDR2: SGHRS and YFSETQ. CDR3 size: 17 residues. CDR3 amino acids: CASSTQGTPWVGDTQYF.

The chain employs TRBV7-9 and TRBJ2-3. The CDR3 runs to 13 residues. The V gene's germline CDR1 is SEHNR and CDR2 FQNEAQ (reference sequence). The chain's CDR3 is CASSDKGTDTQYF.

The chain couples TRBV20-1 to TRBJ2-3. Germline V gene sequence: CDR1 DFQATT, CDR2 SNEGSKA (reference sequence). This CDR3 spans 13 amino acids. The CDR3 is CSATSGVGDTQYF.

The chain has TRBV24-1 and TRBJ2-1. The CDR3 covers 11 residues. Germline-derived CDR1 and CDR2 are KGHDR and SFDVKD. The CDR3 protein is CATSVKGEQFF.

The chain couples TRBV7-2 to TRBJ2-7; TCRdb picks TRBD2, but there is no DNA to check that call. Germline CDR1 SGHTA, CDR2 FQGNSA. The CDR3 contains 16 residues. CDR3 region: CASSVWGLAGGSEQYF.

The chain joins TRBV21-1 to TRBJ2-6; TCRdb reports TRBD1, a call that lacks DNA to check it against. TRBV21-1 corresponds to a pseudogene. This CDR3 is 20 amino acids long. The CDR3 is CASSKEGSGQGFLGANVLTF.

This chain joins TRBV20-1 and TRBJ1-1; TCRdb indicates TRBD1, and absent DNA this call remains unverified. Germline V gene lookup returns CDR1 DFQATT and CDR2 SNEGSKA (reference sequence). CDR3 length equals 14 residues. CDR3 in amino acids: CSASKAGTAVAAFF.

The CDR3 is CAISGGARIYNEQFF. J is TRBJ2-1 and V is TRBV10-3; absent DNA, TCRdb's TRBD1 call cannot be checked. CDR1 and CDR2 (germline): ENHRY, SYGVKD. CDR3 length: 15 residues.

The chain carries TRBV9 and TRBJ2-5; absent DNA, TCRdb's TRBD1 call cannot be checked. Per the germline V gene, CDR1 is SGDLS and CDR2 is YYNGEE. The CDR3 is made up of 16 amino acids. CDR3 loop: CASSVKGTVSQETQYF.

The genes are TRBV24-1 and TRBJ2-3; TCRdb picks TRBD1, but there is no DNA to check that call. This CDR3 spans 16 amino acids. The V gene's germline CDR1 is KGHDR and CDR2 SFDVKD. CDR3 region: CATSDVVGTTTDTQYF.

V usage is TRBV11-3 and J usage is TRBJ1-1; the TCRdb call, TRBD1, lacks DNA for checking. This CDR3 is 15 amino acids long. CDR1 is SGHNT and CDR2 is YENEEA in the germline V gene. This CDR3 reads CASSSRLVPGTEAFF.

The chain is built from TRBV9 and TRBJ2-5; the TRBD2 assignment by TCRdb is unverifiable without DNA. Germline V CDR1 and CDR2: SGDLS, YYNGEE. The CDR3 sequence is 15 residues long. CDR3: CASSVAASGLETQYF. The entire variable domain, with the rest obtained from reference TRBV9 and TRBJ2-5, is as follows: DSGVTQTPKHLITATGQRVTLRCSPRSGDLSVYWYQQSLDQGLQFLIQYYNGEERAKGNILERFSAQQFPDLHSELNLSSLELGDSALYFCASSVAASGLETQYFGPGTRLLVL.

The chain joins TRBV30 to TRBJ1-5; TCRdb's D call, TRBD1, is unchecked because there is no DNA. Germline V gene lookup returns CDR1 GTSNPN and CDR2 SVGIG (reference sequence). The CDR3 is 15 amino acids. The CDR3 region is CAWSPRGREDQPQHF.

The chain couples TRBV12-3 or TRBV12-4 to TRBJ2-3; the TCRdb D gene call, TRBD2, has no DNA to confirm it. This CDR3 region has 14 residues. The CDR3 loop is CASSLFRAGDTQYF.

The J gene is TRBJ2-2, the V gene TRBV4-2; TCRdb indicates TRBD2, and absent DNA this call remains unverified. Germline V gene lookup returns CDR1 LGHNA and CDR2 YNFKEQ. The CDR3 sequence is 15 residues long. CDR3 residues: CASSHSGRLTGELFF.

The chain uses TRBV20-1 and TRBJ2-3. CDR3 length equals 16 residues. CDR1 is DFQATT and CDR2 is SNEGSKA in the germline V gene (reference sequence). The CDR3 protein is CSARDLDHLTTDTQYF.

The rearrangement links TRBV20-1 to TRBJ2-1; TCRdb picks TRBD2, but there is no DNA to check that call. The CDR3 is made up of 15 amino acids. The germline CDR1 and CDR2 sequences are DFQATT and SNEGSKA (reference sequence). The CDR3 spells CSATRLAGGVNEHFF.

The chain joins TRBV5-6 to TRBJ2-6; as DNA is missing, the TRBD1 call by TCRdb cannot be tested. CDR3 length: 18 residues. Germline loops: CDR1 SGHDT, CDR2 YYEEEE. Here the CDR3 reads CASSLVGQGPVGANVLTF.

The chain carries TRBV5-1 and TRBJ2-1; TCRdb names TRBD2, which stays unverified in the absence of DNA. The germline gives CDR1 SGHRS, CDR2 YFSETQ. The CDR3 has 17 amino acids. The CDR3 here is CASSPGGGLAGGSEQFF.

The chain has TRBV29-1 and TRBJ2-3; no DNA is available, so the TRBD1 call from TCRdb remains unchecked. The CDR3 contains 11 residues. Germline V gene sequence: CDR1 SQVTM, CDR2 ANQGSEA. The CDR3 is CSASGSDTQYF.